The T cell receptor (beta chain) under discussion was sequenced for a study of T cell responses to AZD1222 COVID-19 vaccine (dated by TCRdb to about 2021). Describing the broader study: A total of just over 230 trial participants underwent TCR sequencing, of whom roughly 210 had received two doses of AZD1222 and around 25 had received two doses of the MenACWY control vaccine. Trial participants were enrolled by age into 18-55, 56-69 and 70-plus year subgroups, with about 150, 28 and 57 TCR-sequenced participants respectively. What the research found in general, with its limitations: The 56-69-year group was small, and its depth increase did not reach significance, likely because of low power. Because no day 14 peak-response samples were available, the repertoires could be characterized only after the peak T cell response. After two AZD1222 doses, spike-specific TCR breadth and depth were significantly higher than at day 0 and than in MenACWY recipients. Participants were mostly white British, with more females than males. The authors suggested clonal diversity may have been underestimated. Reportedly, almost half of the unique spike-specific TCRs recognized epitopes lying outside the regions that are mutated in the B.1.351 and B.1.1.7 variants. Conclusions about previously exposed vaccinees are limited because only a handful of AZD1222 recipients were SARS-CoV-2 seropositive at baseline. Vaccine-associated CD4 TCRs spanned the whole spike protein, with dominant responses in regions 160-218 and 743-854.

The CDR3 regions of human TCRbeta chains were analyzed by immunosequencing. Per the source publication's procedure: TCRs in the repertoires were matched against a reference library of SARS-CoV-2-specific TCRs that had been generated with the MIRA antigen-specificity platform. Breadth was defined as the fraction of unique TCRs that were SARS-CoV-2-associated, and depth was defined as the fraction of total T cells that were SARS-CoV-2-associated. Using the MIRA data, each spike-specific TCR was assigned both to the spike region to which the TCR was reactive and to a CD4 or CD8 class. Log10-transformed breadth and depth values were compared by one-way ANOVA with Sidak's multiple comparisons tests. This immuneACCESS table, as held by TCRdb, lists in-frame sequences with V and J called but not all clones. Of the missing ones, under half trace to an unresolved V gene in checked studies; the others have no known cause. V, J and clone size reflect that table, while D and trimming were determined from the DNA. The sample has 130,000 to 150,000 clones on record, 80% to 85% of them singletons. The ten top clones hold roughly 4.3% of the sample.

The CDR3 sequence holds 14 residues, the cysteine and phenylalanine included. Solely the CDR3 DNA is kept, with 42 bases framed from the first base. Interpreted using the paper, the time point label stands for: baseline before first vaccination. The label giving this sample's treatment or condition can be read as: meningococcal conjugate vaccine given as trial control. Vaccinee samples came from UK trials COV001 and COV002, including a single-blind randomized controlled phase 2/3 trial of AZD1222 (ChAdOx1 nCoV-19) in healthy adults. Trial participant PBMC samples were collected at day 0 and day 28 after the second dose for TCRbeta chain sequencing. Only one count was recorded for this clone. Its target antigen remains unknown. No per-base quality is available; no much larger clone lies one base away.

The source material was peripheral blood, sampled on day 0 of MenACWY control vaccination. The clonotype originates from an adult in good health. This chain is built from TRBV21-1 and TRBJ1-1; the table's D call of TRBD1 was not tested on the DNA. TRBV21-1 is deemed a pseudogene. The DNA sequence is as follows: TGTGCCAGCAGCAAAACGACAGGGAGCGCTGAAGCTTTCTTT. The encoded protein is CASSKTTGSAEAFF.